The 11 T cell receptor beta chains reported below all come from one sample, sequenced in a study of blood T cell repertoires in COVID-19. The table came from immunoSEQ multiplex PCR; TCRdb's copy has only in-frame clones and leaves some out. The profile covers around 150,000 clones, with 60% to 80% appearing a single time and roughly 11% taken by the ten largest. Material for sequencing was peripheral blood. These receptors came from a man aged 55 to 70 who had recovered from COVID-19.

This sequence joins TRBV19 and TRBJ1-1, with TRBD1 matching over 8 bases. Losses at the gene ends were 4 bases for V and 8 bases for J; bases not matched to a gene: 9. CDR1 and CDR2 from the germline V gene are LNHDA and SQIVND (reference sequence). The CDR3 spans 14 residues. The CDR3 spells CASSTPGQGREAFF. The CDR3 DNA is TGTGCCAGTAGTACCCCTGGACAGGGAAGAGAAGCTTTCTTT.

V and J are TRBV5-1 and TRBJ2-7, with 7 bases that match TRBD1. The CDR3 is 15 amino acids. CDR1 is SGHRS, CDR2 YFSETQ, per germline. The V segment lost 4 bases and the J segment 3 bases; nucleotides outside the gene matches: 10. DNA of the CDR3: TGCGCCAGCAGCACAAGACAGGGCGGTAACTACGAGCAGTACTTC. This translates into CASSTRQGGNYEQYF. Drawing the rest from reference TRBV5-1 and TRBJ2-7, the complete variable domain is KAGVTQTPRYLIKTRGQQVTLSCSPISGHRSVSWYQQTPGQGLQFLFEYFSETQRNKGNFPGRFSGRQFSNSRSEMNVSTLELGDSALYLCASSTRQGGNYEQYFGPGTRLTVT.

There are many counts of this clone. The V gene is TRBV6-2 or TRBV6-3, the J gene TRBJ1-1, with D perhaps TRBD1 (6 bases). CDR3 length: 12 amino acids. The V gene's germline CDR1 is MNHEY and CDR2 SVGEGT. V was clipped by 0 bases and J by 9 bases, with 8 bases between them. The CDR3 coding sequence is TGTGCCAGCAGTTACTCGCAGGGGAAAGCTTTCTTT. It specifies CASSYSQGKAFF.

The V gene is TRBV20-1, the J gene TRBJ1-1; no firm D call. Deletions cut 3 bases from V and 5 bases from J, with 7 bases between. Germline V gene sequence: CDR1 DFQATT, CDR2 SNEGSKA (reference sequence). The length of the CDR3 is 11 residues. The CDR3 protein is CSASGGTEAFF. CDR3 nucleotide sequence: TGCAGTGCTAGCGGTGGTACTGAAGCTTTCTTT.

The rearrangement joins TRBV6-5 to TRBJ2-4; 7 nucleotides line up with TRBD1. Germline-derived CDR1 and CDR2 are MNHEY and SVGAGI. This CDR3 is built from 13 residues. V shed 4 bases, J shed 7 bases, and the junction held 4 bases outside the gene matches. CDR3 sequence (DNA): TGTGCCAGCAGTTCACAGGGGACGAACATTCAGTACTTC. This codes for CASSSQGTNIQYF.

V is TRBV5-1 and J is TRBJ2-2; TRBD1 matches at 10 bases. Trimming took 9 bases from V and 4 from J; bases not matched to a gene: 3. Looked up from germline, CDR1 is SGHRS and CDR2 is YFSETQ. The CDR3 totals 13 residues. CDR3 protein: CATGTGATGELFF. CDR3 nucleotides: TGCGCCACCGGGACAGGGGCCACCGGGGAGCTGTTTTTT.

This clone showed up just a few times. V is TRBV9 and J is TRBJ2-1; the D is unclear. The CDR3 length is 15 residues. Germline V CDR1 and CDR2: SGDLS, YYNGEE. Trimming cost V 0 bases and J 0 bases, with 7 bases left between them. In nucleotides, the CDR3 is TGTGCCAGCAGCGTAGAAGATAGCTCCTACAATGAGCAGTTCTTC. This codes for CASSVEDSSYNEQFF. The full variable domain, with the rest looked up from reference TRBV9 and TRBJ2-1, is DSGVTQTPKHLITATGQRVTLRCSPRSGDLSVYWYQQSLDQGLQFLIQYYNGEERAKGNILERFSAQQFPDLHSELNLSSLELGDSALYFCASSVEDSSYNEQFFGPGTRLTVL.

The V and J genes are TRBV6-5 and TRBJ2-1, with 7 bases that match TRBD2. This CDR3 region has 15 residues. The trim removed 6 bases at V and 7 bases at J, leaving 12 bases unmatched. In germline, CDR1 is MNHEY, CDR2 SVGAGI. In nucleotides, the CDR3 is TGTGCCAGCAGAGGGGAACTGAGACTAGCAAATGAGCAGTTCTTC. It translates to CASRGELRLANEQFF.

The chain joins TRBV6-6 to TRBJ2-7; the D gene is possibly TRBD2 (6 bases). The CDR3 contains 13 residues. V shed 8 bases and J shed 0 bases, with 11 bases lying between them. The germline gives CDR1 MNHNY, CDR2 SVGAGI (reference sequence). CDR3 in DNA: TGTGCCAGCCGCGGGGCTCTCTCCTACGAGCAGTACTTC. This gives the protein CASRGALSYEQYF.

The gene calls are TRBV5-1 and TRBJ2-2; no reliable D call. CDR1 SGHRS and CDR2 YFSETQ come from the germline V gene. V was pared by 1 base and J by 6 bases, with 4 bases between. The CDR3 sequence is 12 residues long. The CDR3 sequence: CASSLSAGELFF. The DNA for the CDR3 is TGCGCCAGCAGCTTGAGCGCCGGGGAGCTGTTTTTT.

V is TRBV5-1 and J is TRBJ2-3, with 13 bases that match TRBD2. Unmatched junction bases numbered 8, after V lost 3 bases and J lost 4 bases. This CDR3 comprises 17 residues. CDR1 is SGHRS and CDR2 is YFSETQ in the germline V gene. The CDR3 here is CASSSPGGLAGSDTQYF. CDR3 in DNA: TGCGCCAGCAGCTCTCCGGGGGGACTAGCGGGGTCAGATACGCAGTATTTT.